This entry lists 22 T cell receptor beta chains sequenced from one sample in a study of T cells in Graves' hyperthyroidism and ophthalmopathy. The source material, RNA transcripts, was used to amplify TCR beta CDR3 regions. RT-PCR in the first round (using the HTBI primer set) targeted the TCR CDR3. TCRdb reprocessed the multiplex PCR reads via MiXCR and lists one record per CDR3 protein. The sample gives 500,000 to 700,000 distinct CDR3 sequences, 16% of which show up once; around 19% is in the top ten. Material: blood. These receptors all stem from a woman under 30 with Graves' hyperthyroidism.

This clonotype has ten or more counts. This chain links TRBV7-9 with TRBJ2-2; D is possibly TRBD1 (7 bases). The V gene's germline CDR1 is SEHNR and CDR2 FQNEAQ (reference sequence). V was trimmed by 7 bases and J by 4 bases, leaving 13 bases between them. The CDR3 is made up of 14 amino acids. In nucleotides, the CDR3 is TGTGCCAGCACAGACAGGGAGGTCACCGGGGAGCTGTTTTTT. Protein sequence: CASTDREVTGELFF.

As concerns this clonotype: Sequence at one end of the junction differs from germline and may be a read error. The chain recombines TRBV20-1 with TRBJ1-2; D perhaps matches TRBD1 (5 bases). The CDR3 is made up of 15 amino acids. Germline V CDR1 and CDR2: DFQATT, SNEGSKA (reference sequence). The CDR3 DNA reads TGCAGTGCTAGAGGGGACGGCGCCCTTAACTATGGCTTCACCTTC. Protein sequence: CSARGDGALNYGFTF.

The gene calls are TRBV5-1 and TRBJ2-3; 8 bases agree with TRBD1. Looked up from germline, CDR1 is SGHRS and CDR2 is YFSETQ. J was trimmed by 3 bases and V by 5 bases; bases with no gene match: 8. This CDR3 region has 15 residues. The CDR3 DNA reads TGCGCCAGCAGTGCAGGGGGCTTGGTGACAGATACGCAGTATTTT. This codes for CASSAGGLVTDTQYF. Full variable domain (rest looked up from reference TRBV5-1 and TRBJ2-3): KAGVTQTPRYLIKTRGQQVTLSCSPISGHRSVSWYQQTPGQGLQFLFEYFSETQRNKGNFPGRFSGRQFSNSRSEMNVSTLELGDSALYLCASSAGGLVTDTQYFGPGTRLTVL.

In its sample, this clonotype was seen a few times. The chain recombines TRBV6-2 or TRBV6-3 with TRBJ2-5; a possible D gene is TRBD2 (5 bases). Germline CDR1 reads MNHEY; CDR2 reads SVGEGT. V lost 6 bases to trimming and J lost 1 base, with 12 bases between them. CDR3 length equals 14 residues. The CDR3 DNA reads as TGTGCCAGCAGCCCTACTAGTTCCCAAGAGACCCAGTACTTC. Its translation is CASSPTSSQETQYF.

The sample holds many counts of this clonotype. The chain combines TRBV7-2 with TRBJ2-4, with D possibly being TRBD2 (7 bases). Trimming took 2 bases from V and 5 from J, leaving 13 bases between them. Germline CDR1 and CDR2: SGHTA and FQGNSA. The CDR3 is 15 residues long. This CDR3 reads CASSLWRGPENIQYF. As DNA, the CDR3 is TGTGCCAGCAGCTTATGGCGGGGGCCGGAAAACATTCAGTACTTC.

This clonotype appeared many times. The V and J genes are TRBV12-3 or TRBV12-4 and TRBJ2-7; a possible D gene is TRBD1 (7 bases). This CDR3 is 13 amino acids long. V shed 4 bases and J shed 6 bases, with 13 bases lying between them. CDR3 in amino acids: CASSSGGRSEQYF. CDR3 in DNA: TGTGCCAGCAGTTCAGGGGGGCGAAGCGAGCAGTACTTC.

As DNA, the CDR3 is TGCAGTGCTAGAGGAGTTACAGCTCCCTACGAGCAGTACTTC. Protein: CSARGVTAPYEQYF. The rearrangement links TRBV20-1 to TRBJ2-7; D unresolved. The CDR3 runs to 14 residues. V lost 1 base, J lost 2 bases, and 12 bases lay in between. Germline V gene sequence: CDR1 DFQATT, CDR2 SNEGSKA (reference sequence).

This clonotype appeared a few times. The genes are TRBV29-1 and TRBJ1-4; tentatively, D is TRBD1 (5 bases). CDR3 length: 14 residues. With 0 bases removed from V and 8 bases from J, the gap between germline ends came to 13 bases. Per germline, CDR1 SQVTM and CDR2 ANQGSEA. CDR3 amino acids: CSVEDGHRREKLFF. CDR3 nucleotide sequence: TGCAGCGTTGAAGATGGACATCGAAGGGAAAAACTGTTTTTT.

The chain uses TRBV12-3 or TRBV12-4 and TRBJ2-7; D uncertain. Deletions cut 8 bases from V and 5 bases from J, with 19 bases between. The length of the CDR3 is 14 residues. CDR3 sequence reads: CASGPVLVSDEQYF. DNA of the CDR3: TGTGCCAGCGGCCCCGTGCTAGTTAGTGACGAGCAGTACTTC.

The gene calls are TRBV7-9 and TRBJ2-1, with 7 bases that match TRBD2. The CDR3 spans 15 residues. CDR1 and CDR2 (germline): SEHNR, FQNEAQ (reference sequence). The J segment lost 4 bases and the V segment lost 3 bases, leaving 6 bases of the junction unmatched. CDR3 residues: CASSFVGGGYNEQFF. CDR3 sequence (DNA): TGTGCCAGCAGCTTTGTTGGGGGAGGGTACAATGAGCAGTTCTTC.

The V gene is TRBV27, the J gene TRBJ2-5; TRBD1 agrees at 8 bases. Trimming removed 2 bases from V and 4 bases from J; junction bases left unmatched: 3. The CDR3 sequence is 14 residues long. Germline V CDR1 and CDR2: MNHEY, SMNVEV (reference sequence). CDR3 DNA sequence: TGTGCCAGCAGTTTAACCACAGGGGGAGAGACCCAGTACTTC. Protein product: CASSLTTGGETQYF.

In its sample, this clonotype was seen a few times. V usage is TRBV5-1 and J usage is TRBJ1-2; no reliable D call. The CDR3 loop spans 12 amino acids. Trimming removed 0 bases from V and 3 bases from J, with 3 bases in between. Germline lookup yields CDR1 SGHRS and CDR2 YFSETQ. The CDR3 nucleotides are TGCGCCAGCAGCTTGGCCGACTATGGCTACACCTTC. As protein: CASSLADYGYTF. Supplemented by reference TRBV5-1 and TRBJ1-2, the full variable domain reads KAGVTQTPRYLIKTRGQQVTLSCSPISGHRSVSWYQQTPGQGLQFLFEYFSETQRNKGNFPGRFSGRQFSNSRSEMNVSTLELGDSALYLCASSLADYGYTFGSGTRLTVV.

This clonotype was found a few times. CDR3: CASSLTGTDYGYTF. The CDR3 DNA reads TGTGCCAGCAGTCTGACCGGGACGGACTATGGCTACACCTTC. V gene TRBV12-3 or TRBV12-4 combines with J gene TRBJ1-2; TRBD1 is a possible D gene (5 bases). Trimming took 5 bases from V and 3 from J, leaving 13 bases between them. The CDR3 sequence is 14 residues long.

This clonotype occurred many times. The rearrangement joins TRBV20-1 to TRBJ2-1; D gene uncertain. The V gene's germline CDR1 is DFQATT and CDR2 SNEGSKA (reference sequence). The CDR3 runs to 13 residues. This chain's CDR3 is CSLLGGSIDEQFF. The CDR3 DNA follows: TGCAGCCTTCTGGGCGGTAGCATCGATGAGCAGTTCTTC.

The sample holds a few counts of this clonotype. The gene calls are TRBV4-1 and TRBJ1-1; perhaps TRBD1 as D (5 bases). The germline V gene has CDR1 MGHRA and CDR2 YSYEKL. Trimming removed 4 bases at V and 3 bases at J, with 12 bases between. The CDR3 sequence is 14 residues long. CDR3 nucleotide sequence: TGCGCCAGCAGCCTTAAGCAGGGTGACACTGAAGCTTTCTTT. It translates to CASSLKQGDTEAFF.

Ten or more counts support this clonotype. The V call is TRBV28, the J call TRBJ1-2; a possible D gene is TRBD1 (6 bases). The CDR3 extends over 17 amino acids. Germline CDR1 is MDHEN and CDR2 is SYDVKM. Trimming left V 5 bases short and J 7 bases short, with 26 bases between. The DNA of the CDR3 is TGTGCCAGCAGTCCTCTAGTGACTACCCCAGGGGAAGTTGGCTACACCTTC. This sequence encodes CASSPLVTTPGEVGYTF.

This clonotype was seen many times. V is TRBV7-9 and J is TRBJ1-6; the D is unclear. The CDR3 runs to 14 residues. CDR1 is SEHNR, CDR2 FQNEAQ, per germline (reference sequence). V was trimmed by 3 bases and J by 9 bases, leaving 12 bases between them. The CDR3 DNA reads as TGTGCCAGCAGCTTTGACACGCGGGCTTCACCCCTCCACTTT. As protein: CASSFDTRASPLHF. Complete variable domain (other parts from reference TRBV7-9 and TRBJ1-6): DTGVSQNPRHKITKRGQNVTFRCDPISEHNRLYWYRQTLGQGPEFLTYFQNEAQLEKSRLLSDRFSAERPKGSFSTLEIQRTEQGDSAMYLCASSFDTRASPLHFGNGTRLTVT.

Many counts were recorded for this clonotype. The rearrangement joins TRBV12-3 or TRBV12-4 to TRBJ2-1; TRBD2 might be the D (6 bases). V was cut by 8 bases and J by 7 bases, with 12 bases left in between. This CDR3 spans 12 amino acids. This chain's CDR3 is CASGTPGNEQFF. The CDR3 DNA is TGTGCCAGCGGGACTCCCGGGAATGAGCAGTTCTTC.

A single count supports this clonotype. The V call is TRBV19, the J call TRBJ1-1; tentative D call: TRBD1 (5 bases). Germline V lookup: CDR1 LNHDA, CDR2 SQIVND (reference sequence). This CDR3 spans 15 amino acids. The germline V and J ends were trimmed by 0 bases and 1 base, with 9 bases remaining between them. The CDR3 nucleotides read TGTGCCAGTAGTATAGATGATGGACAGAACACTGAAGCTTTCTTT. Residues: CASSIDDGQNTEAFF.

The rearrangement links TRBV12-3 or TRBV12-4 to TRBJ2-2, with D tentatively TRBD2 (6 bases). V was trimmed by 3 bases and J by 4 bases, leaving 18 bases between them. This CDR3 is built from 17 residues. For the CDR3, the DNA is TGTGCCAGCAGTTTTGATGGTTGGGGACTTCGCACCGGGGAGCTGTTTTTT. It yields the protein CASSFDGWGLRTGELFF.

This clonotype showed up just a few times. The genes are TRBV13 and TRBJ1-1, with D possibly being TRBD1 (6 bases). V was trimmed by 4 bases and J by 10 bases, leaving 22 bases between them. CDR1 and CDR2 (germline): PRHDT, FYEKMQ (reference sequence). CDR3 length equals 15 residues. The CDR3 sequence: CASSYDSRGALGAFF. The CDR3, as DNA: TGTGCCAGCAGCTACGATTCCCGGGGGGCCCTTGGAGCTTTCTTT.

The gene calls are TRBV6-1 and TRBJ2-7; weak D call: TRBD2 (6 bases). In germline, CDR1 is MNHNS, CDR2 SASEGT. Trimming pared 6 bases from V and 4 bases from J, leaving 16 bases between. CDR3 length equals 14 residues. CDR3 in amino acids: CASRKGKGRYEQYF. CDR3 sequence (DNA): TGTGCCAGCAGAAAAGGGAAGGGGAGGTACGAGCAGTACTTC.